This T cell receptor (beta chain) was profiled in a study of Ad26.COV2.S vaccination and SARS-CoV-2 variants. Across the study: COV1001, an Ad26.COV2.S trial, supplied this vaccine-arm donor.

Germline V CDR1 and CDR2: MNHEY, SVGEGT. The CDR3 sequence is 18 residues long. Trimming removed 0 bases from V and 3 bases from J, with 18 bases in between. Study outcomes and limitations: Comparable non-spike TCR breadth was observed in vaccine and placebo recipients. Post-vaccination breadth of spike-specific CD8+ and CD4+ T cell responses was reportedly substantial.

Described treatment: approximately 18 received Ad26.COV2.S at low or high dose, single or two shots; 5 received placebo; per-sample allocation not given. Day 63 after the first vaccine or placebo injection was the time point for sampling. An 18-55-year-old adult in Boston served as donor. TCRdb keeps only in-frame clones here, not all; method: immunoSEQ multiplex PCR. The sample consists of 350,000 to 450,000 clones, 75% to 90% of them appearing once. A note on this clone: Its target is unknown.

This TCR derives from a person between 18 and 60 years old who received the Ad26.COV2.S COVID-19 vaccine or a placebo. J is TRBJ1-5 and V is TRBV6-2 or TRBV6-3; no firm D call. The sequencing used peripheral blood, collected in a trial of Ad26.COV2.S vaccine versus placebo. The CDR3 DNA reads TGTGCCAGCAGTTACTCGATCGGCAGGATGGGTGCCAATCAGCCCCAGCATTTT. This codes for CASSYSIGRMGANQPQHF.